The 3 T cell receptor beta chains below all came from one sample that was sequenced in a study of T cells in Graves' hyperthyroidism and ophthalmopathy. TCR beta CDR3 region amplification was performed from RNA transcripts. HTBI primers were used for first-round RT-PCR of the TCR CDR3. One entry per CDR3 protein, called by TCRdb with MiXCR from the multiplex PCR reads. The sample yields approximately 720,000 distinct CDR3 sequences, roughly a sixth seen once. The specimen sequenced was blood. Every receptor here comes from a woman in her forties or fifties with Graves' hyperthyroidism that later progressed to Graves' ophthalmopathy.

The genes are TRBV7-9 and TRBJ2-1, with D unclear. CDR3 size: 13 residues. V was clipped by 5 bases and J by 5 bases, with 10 bases between them. The germline gives CDR1 SEHNR, CDR2 FQNEAQ (reference sequence). CDR3 nucleotides: TGTGCCAGCAGCCCCCGGGCAGACAATGAGCAGTTCTTC. Translating it yields CASSPRADNEQFF.

This clonotype was detected ten times or more. The V gene is TRBV2, the J gene TRBJ1-6, with D tentatively TRBD1 (5 bases). The CDR3 extends over 13 amino acids. The germline CDR1 and CDR2 sequences are SNHLY and FYNNEI. V gave up 4 bases and J gave up 9 bases, with 10 bases separating them. Here the CDR3 DNA reads TGTGCCAGCAGTGCTAAGGGGACTTCACCCCTCCACTTT. This gives the protein CASSAKGTSPLHF. The full variable domain, in which reference TRBV2 and TRBJ1-6 provide the parts outside the CDR3, is EPEVTQTPSHQVTQMGQEVILRCVPISNHLYFYWYRQILGQKVEFLVSFYNNEISEKSEIFDDQFSVERPDGSNFTLKIRSTKLEDSAMYFCASSAKGTSPLHFGNGTRLTVT.

This clonotype was seen ten or more times. The chain is built from TRBV20-1 and TRBJ2-3, with 10 bases fitting TRBD1. Germline loops: CDR1 DFQATT, CDR2 SNEGSKA (reference sequence). V lost 7 bases to trimming and J lost 3 bases; unmatched junction nucleotides: 4. The length of the CDR3 is 13 residues. The CDR3 region is CSVRTGGTDTQYF. In nucleotides, the CDR3 is TGCAGTGTCCGGACAGGGGGTACAGATACGCAGTATTTT.